This record concerns one TCR beta chain sequence. The antigen is undetermined. Germline assignment: CDR1 MDHEN and CDR2 SYDVKM. The CDR3 extends over 17 amino acids. With 4 bases removed from V and 2 bases from J, the gap between germline ends came to 21 bases. Naive-designated CD8 cells lacked CD45RO, were positively enriched for CCR7, and omitted terminally differentiated effector memory CD45RA+ cells. TCRdb keeps only in-frame clones here, not all; method: immunoSEQ multiplex PCR. This table has some 2.1 million clones, approximately 94% appearing once. This specimen comes from a study of shared clonotypes between healthy human individuals. Turning to the study itself: Each donor contributed plates that comprised three CD4 naive, three CD4 memory, two CD8 naive and one CD8 memory.

Whole-study results and caveats: Exclusively blood specimens were collected; tissue repertoires likely differ.

The sequence was collected from a man younger than 35 in good health. The sequencing sample was made of naive CD8+ T cells sorted from blood. The chain couples TRBV28 to TRBJ2-7; D is perhaps TRBD1 (6 bases). The CDR3 loop is CASSSVRAPQGTYEQYF. The CDR3 bases are TGTGCCAGCAGTTCCGTTAGGGCCCCACAGGGAACCTACGAGCAGTACTTC. Full variable domain (outside the CDR3, taken from reference TRBV28 and TRBJ2-7): DVKVTQSSRYLVKRTGEKVFLECVQDMDHENMFWYRQDPGLGLRLIYFSYDVKMKEKGDIPEGYSVSREKKERFSLILESASTNQTSMYLCASSSVRAPQGTYEQYFGPGTRLTVT.